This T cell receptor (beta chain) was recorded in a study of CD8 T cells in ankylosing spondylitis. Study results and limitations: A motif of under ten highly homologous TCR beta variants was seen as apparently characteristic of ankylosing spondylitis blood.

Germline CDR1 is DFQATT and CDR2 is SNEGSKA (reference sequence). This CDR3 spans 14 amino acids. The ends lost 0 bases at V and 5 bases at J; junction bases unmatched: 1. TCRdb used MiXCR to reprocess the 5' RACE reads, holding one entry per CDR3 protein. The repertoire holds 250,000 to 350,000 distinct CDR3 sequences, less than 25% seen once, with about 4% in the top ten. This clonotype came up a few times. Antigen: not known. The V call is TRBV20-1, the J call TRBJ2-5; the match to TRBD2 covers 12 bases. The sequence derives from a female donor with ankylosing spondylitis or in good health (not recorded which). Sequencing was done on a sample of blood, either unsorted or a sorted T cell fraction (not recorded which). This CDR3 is CSARDLAGGETQYF. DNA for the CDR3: TGCAGTGCTAGAGATCTAGCGGGAGGGGAGACCCAGTACTTC.